This TCR beta chain comes out of a study of blood T cell repertoires in COVID-19. The wider study: The study drew acute and convalescent COVID-19 samples from the United States, Italy and Spain.

The germline V gene encodes CDR1 SQVTM and CDR2 ANQGSEA. The CDR3 extends over 14 amino acids. J was trimmed by 5 bases and V by 5 bases; bases with no gene match: 9. The data were produced by immunoSEQ multiplex PCR, yet TCRdb's version contains in-frame clones alone and is incomplete. Counted here are 27,000 or so clones, 88% occurring once; the ten biggest clones make up 20% to 30%. The sequenced sample was peripheral blood. The TCR comes from a human donor in a cohort sampled during active COVID-19. The genes are TRBV29-1 and TRBJ2-5; 9 bases line up with TRBD1. In nucleotides, the CDR3 is TGCAGCGTTAGTTCCGGGACAGGGTGGGAGACCCAGTACTTC. Translation gives CSVSSGTGWETQYF.